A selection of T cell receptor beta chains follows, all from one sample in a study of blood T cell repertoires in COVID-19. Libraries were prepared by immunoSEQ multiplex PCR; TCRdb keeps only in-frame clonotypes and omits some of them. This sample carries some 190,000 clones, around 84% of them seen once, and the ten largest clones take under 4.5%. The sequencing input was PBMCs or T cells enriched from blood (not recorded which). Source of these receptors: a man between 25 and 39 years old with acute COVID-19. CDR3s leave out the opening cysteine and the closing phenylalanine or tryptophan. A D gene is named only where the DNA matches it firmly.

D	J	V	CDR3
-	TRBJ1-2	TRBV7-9	ASSLYGYT
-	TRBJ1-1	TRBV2	ASSVQHYTEAF
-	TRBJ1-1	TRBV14	ASSQQGAGHTEAF
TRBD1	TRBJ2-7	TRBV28	ASSSGDRVGYEQY
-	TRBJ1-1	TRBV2	ASRYSWNTEAF
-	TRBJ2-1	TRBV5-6	ASSPQGYNEQF
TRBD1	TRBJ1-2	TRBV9	ASSATTGTSNGYT
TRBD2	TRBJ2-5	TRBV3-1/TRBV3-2	ASSTAGGQETQY
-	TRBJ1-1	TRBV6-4	ASRRTANTEAF
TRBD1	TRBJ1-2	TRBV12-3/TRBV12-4	ASSFGTGRGYT
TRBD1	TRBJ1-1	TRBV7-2	ASSPWDRGTNTEAF
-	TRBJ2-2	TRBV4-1	ASSQVGGRTGELF
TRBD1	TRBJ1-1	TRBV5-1	ASTRTGGFATEAF
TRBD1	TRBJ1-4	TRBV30	AWSGQGLGEKLF
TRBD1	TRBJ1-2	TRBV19	ASSIDAGQQYGYT
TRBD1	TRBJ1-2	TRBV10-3	AITRTGGPYGYT
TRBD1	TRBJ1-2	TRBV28	ASSLGDRGPYGYT
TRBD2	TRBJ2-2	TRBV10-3	AIRQTSGGAGETGELF
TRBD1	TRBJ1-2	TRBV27	ASSFHRGSNYGYT
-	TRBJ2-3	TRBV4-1	ASSQDPSTDTQY
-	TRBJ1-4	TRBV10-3	AISERGTNEKLF
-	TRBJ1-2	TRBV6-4	ASSDGIFDGYT
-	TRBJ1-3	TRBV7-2	ASSLYAGSSGNTIY